The present entry profiles one T cell receptor beta chain with its context. What it binds is unknown. Germline V gene data show CDR1 as SGDLS and CDR2 as YYNGEE. The CDR3 is 18 amino acids. J gave up 0 bases and V 0 bases, and 7 bases lay outside the gene matches. Execution of the assay was at deep level. Several immunoSEQ plates received, in even portions, the genomic DNA of each subset. Clones were sequenced by immunoSEQ multiplex PCR, and TCRdb holds only the in-frame ones, with some missing. Of roughly 1,600,000 clones listed, 97% to 99% are singletons. The data belong to a study of shared clonotypes between healthy human individuals. General study results and limits: Donor scarcity curtailed the genetic and exposure-history diversity represented herein.

This chain joins TRBV9 and TRBJ2-2; TRBD2 matches 8 bases. The sample comprised naive CD4+ T cells sorted from blood. Subset: CD45RA+ positively selected. This clonotype was obtained from a man younger than 45 in good health. The chain's CDR3 is CASSVAGRLATNTGELFF. In DNA, the CDR3 is TGTGCCAGCAGCGTAGCTGGGAGACTAGCGACGAACACCGGGGAGCTGTTTTTT.